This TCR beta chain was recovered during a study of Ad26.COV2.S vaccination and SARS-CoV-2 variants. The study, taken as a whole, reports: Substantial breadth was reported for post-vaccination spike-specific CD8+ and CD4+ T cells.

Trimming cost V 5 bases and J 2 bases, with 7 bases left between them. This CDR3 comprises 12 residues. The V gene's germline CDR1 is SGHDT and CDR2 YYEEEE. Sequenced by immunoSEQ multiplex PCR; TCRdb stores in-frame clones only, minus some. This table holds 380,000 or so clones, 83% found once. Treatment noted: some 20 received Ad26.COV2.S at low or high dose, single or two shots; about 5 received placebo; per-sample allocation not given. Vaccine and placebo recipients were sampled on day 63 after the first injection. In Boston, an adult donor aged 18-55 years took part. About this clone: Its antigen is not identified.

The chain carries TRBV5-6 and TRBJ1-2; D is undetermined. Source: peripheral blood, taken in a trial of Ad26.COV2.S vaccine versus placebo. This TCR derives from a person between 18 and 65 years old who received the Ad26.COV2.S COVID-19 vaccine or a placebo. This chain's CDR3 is CASSEGNYGYTF. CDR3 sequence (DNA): TGTGCCAGCAGTGAGGGAAACTATGGCTACACCTTC.